The 21 T cell receptor beta chains given below trace back to one sample, sequenced in a study of blood T cell repertoires in COVID-19. Libraries were prepared by immunoSEQ multiplex PCR; TCRdb keeps only in-frame clonotypes and omits some of them. The sample consists of approximately 190,000 clones, over 75% of them appearing once. The sequencing sample was made of peripheral blood. The receptors come from a woman aged 40 to 49 who had recovered from COVID-19.

The V and J genes are TRBV18 and TRBJ2-1; a weak D match, TRBD1 (5 bases). Trimming stripped 2 bases from V and 7 bases from J, with 9 bases between. Germline CDR1 is KGHSH and CDR2 is LQKENI. This CDR3 has 13 residues. CDR3 in DNA: TGTGCCAGCTCACCAAGGACAACTAATGAGCAGTTCTTC. Translation: CASSPRTTNEQFF.

V usage is TRBV24-1 and J usage is TRBJ2-7; 10 bases align to TRBD1. Germline assignment: CDR1 KGHDR and CDR2 SFDVKD. The CDR3 loop spans 15 amino acids. J gave up 9 bases and V 4 bases, and 11 bases lay outside the gene matches. DNA of the CDR3: TGTGCCACCAGTGACCAGGGACAGGGGCTAGGAGGGCAGTACTTC. Its protein product is CATSDQGQGLGGQYF.

CDR3: CASSAAYGPGSYEQYF. The CDR3 bases are TGTGCCAGCAGTGCCGCCTATGGGCCAGGGTCGTACGAGCAGTACTTC. The chain carries TRBV25-1 and TRBJ2-7; possible D gene TRBD1, 5 bases. There are 16 residues in the CDR3. Trimming removed 4 bases at V and 4 bases at J, with 20 bases between. The germline V gene has CDR1 MGHDK and CDR2 SYGVNS.

The rearrangement joins TRBV10-3 to TRBJ2-7; TRBD1 agrees at 7 bases. The CDR3 extends over 13 amino acids. Germline loops: CDR1 ENHRY, CDR2 SYGVKD. V shed 5 bases, J shed 3 bases, and the junction held 4 bases outside the gene matches. The CDR3 DNA sequence: TGTGCCATCAGTACAGGGGCGAACTACGAGCAGTACTTC. Translation: CAISTGANYEQYF.

This rearrangement joins TRBV14 to TRBJ2-7; D is perhaps TRBD2 (5 bases). The V gene lost 1 base and the J gene lost 6 bases, with 19 bases spanning the gap. CDR3 size: 16 residues. Germline-derived CDR1 and CDR2 are SGHDN and FVKESK. CDR3 nucleotides: TGTGCCAGCAGCCAAGTTATCAGCCCCCGGGCGGGCGAGCAGTACTTC. This gives the protein CASSQVISPRAGEQYF.

This clone was recorded only once. The chain has TRBV7-2 and TRBJ1-6; TRBD1 aligns across 8 bases. With V trimmed by 1 base and J by 7 bases, 3 bases remained unmatched. The CDR3 runs 15 residues. Germline V gene lookup returns CDR1 SGHTA and CDR2 FQGNSA. The CDR3 sequence: CASSLDPGGNSPLHF. Written as DNA, the CDR3 is TGTGCCAGCAGCTTAGACCCAGGGGGCAATTCACCCCTCCACTTT.

The genes are TRBV6-2 or TRBV6-3 and TRBJ2-3, with TRBD2 identical over 10 bases. V was clipped by 4 bases and J by 4 bases; unmatched bases: 8. This CDR3 region has 16 residues. Germline V gives CDR1 MNHEY, CDR2 SVGEGT. CDR3 loop: CASSFEAGGPADTQYF. The CDR3 DNA sequence: TGTGCCAGCAGTTTCGAAGCGGGAGGGCCGGCAGATACGCAGTATTTT.

The V and J genes are TRBV27 and TRBJ1-6; TRBD1 matches 7 bases. This CDR3 is 15 amino acids long. V gave up 2 bases and J gave up 7 bases; unmatched junction bases: 5. Germline V CDR1 and CDR2: MNHEY, SMNVEV (reference sequence). The CDR3 DNA reads TGTGCCAGCAGTTTAAGTGGGACAGAAAATTCACCCCTCCACTTT. This gives the protein CASSLSGTENSPLHF.

The J gene is TRBJ2-7, the V gene TRBV2; perhaps TRBD1 as D (5 bases). The ends were cut back, 5 bases at V and 6 bases at J, with 11 bases in the middle. The CDR3 spans 12 residues. Per germline, CDR1 SNHLY and CDR2 FYNNEI. CDR3: CASSPGIFEQYF. DNA of the CDR3: TGTGCCAGCAGTCCAGGGATTTTCGAGCAGTACTTC.

This rearrangement joins TRBV18 to TRBJ2-2, with TRBD1 identical over 8 bases. Germline CDR1 KGHSH, CDR2 LQKENI. CDR3 length: 15 residues. The V gene end was trimmed by 5 bases and the J gene end by 1 base; junction bases not matched to a gene: 3. The CDR3 bases are TGTGCCAGCTCAACAGGACAGGGGAACACCGGGGAGCTGTTTTTT. Translation gives CASSTGQGNTGELFF.

V gene TRBV6-5 combines with J gene TRBJ1-2; D possibly corresponds to TRBD1 (5 bases). Germline lookup yields CDR1 MNHEY and CDR2 SVGAGI. The CDR3 covers 14 residues. With 5 bases removed from V and 4 bases from J, the gap between germline ends came to 14 bases. The CDR3 sequence is CASSLTGTVYGYTF. CDR3 in DNA: TGTGCCAGCAGTCTAACCGGGACTGTCTATGGCTACACCTTC.

This clone was detected a few times. V gene TRBV6-4 combines with J gene TRBJ2-6; D not resolved. Germline V lookup: CDR1 MRHNA, CDR2 SNTAGT. This CDR3 spans 15 amino acids. V was cut by 4 bases and J by 0 bases, with 7 bases left in between. For the CDR3, the DNA is TGTGCCAGCAGTGCAGACAACTCTGGGGCCAACGTCCTGACTTTC. Translated: CASSADNSGANVLTF.

This clone has a single count. The V and J genes are TRBV27 and TRBJ2-3; 12 bases map to TRBD1. The length of the CDR3 is 15 residues. Unmatched junction bases numbered 6, after V lost 5 bases and J lost 6 bases. Germline V gene data show CDR1 as MNHEY and CDR2 as SMNVEV (reference sequence). The CDR3 is CASSGDRGHLDTQYF. As DNA, the CDR3 is TGTGCCAGCAGTGGGGACAGGGGGCATTTGGATACGCAGTATTTT.

V usage is TRBV29-1 and J usage is TRBJ2-2; TRBD1 aligns across 10 bases. There are 16 residues in the CDR3. With V trimmed by 7 bases and J by 6 bases, 14 bases remained unmatched. Germline V gene sequence: CDR1 SQVTM, CDR2 ANQGSEA. The CDR3 DNA follows: TGCAGCGCCCGCCAGACAGGGGGCGGAAGGGCCGGGGAGCTGTTTTTT. This translates into CSARQTGGGRAGELFF.

V and J are TRBV23-1 and TRBJ2-7, with 7 bases that match TRBD2. TRBV23-1 is sorted into the ORF group, with uncertain function. CDR3 length equals 13 residues. Unmatched junction bases numbered 5, after V lost 0 bases and J lost 9 bases. CDR3 sequence reads: CASSQSVGGGQYF. CDR3 nucleotides: TGCGCCAGCAGTCAATCGGTGGGCGGGGGGCAGTACTTC.

The CDR3 sequence: CASSIRSGGSAYEQYF. CDR3 coding DNA: TGTGCCAGTAGTATCCGAAGCGGTGGGTCCGCCTACGAGCAGTACTTC. The chain is built from TRBV19 and TRBJ2-7, with a possible D match to TRBD2 (5 bases). Trimming stripped 3 bases from V and 2 bases from J, with 17 bases between. The CDR3 covers 16 residues. Germline-derived CDR1 and CDR2 are LNHDA and SQIVND (reference sequence).

The V gene is TRBV4-2, the J gene TRBJ1-2; 7 bases align to TRBD1. This CDR3 comprises 15 residues. The germline V gene encodes CDR1 LGHNA and CDR2 YNFKEQ. V gave up 0 bases and J gave up 4 bases; unmatched junction bases: 5. CDR3 bases: TGTGCCAGCAGCCAAGATGACAGGGAGGTCTATGGCTACACCTTC. This gives the protein CASSQDDREVYGYTF.

The chain combines TRBV29-1 with TRBJ2-3; weak D call: TRBD1 (6 bases). The CDR3 covers 15 residues. Germline V gene lookup returns CDR1 SQVTM and CDR2 ANQGSEA. Trimming removed 7 bases at V and 0 bases at J, with 17 bases between. CDR3 nucleotide sequence: TGCAGCGCCCGGGTGGGGACAACTAGCACAGATACGCAGTATTTT. This gives the protein CSARVGTTSTDTQYF.

The gene calls are TRBV18 and TRBJ2-5; TRBD2 matches at 12 bases. Germline trimming cut 3 bases from V and 4 bases from J; bases unmatched to any gene: 3. CDR1 is KGHSH, CDR2 LQKENI, per germline. The CDR3 runs 15 residues. Here the CDR3 reads CASSPRTSGTETQYF. CDR3 sequence (DNA): TGTGCCAGCTCACCTAGGACTAGCGGGACAGAGACCCAGTACTTC. The variable domain in full, with the rest retrieved from reference TRBV18 and TRBJ2-5, is NAGVMQNPRHLVRRRGQEARLRCSPMKGHSHVYWYRQLPEEGLKFMVYLQKENIIDESGMPKERFSAEFPKEGPSILRIQQVVRGDSAAYFCASSPRTSGTETQYFGPGTRLLVL.

This chain uses TRBV7-6 with TRBJ2-7; maybe TRBD2 (6 bases). Looked up from germline, CDR1 is SGHVS and CDR2 is FNYEAQ. The CDR3 runs 14 residues. Trimming took 2 bases from V and 2 from J, leaving 10 bases between them. The DNA of the CDR3 is TGTGCCAGCAGCTTATCGGAGGGTCCCTACGAGCAGTACTTC. Residues: CASSLSEGPYEQYF.

J is TRBJ2-1 and V is TRBV27; TRBD1 is a possible D gene (7 bases). Germline V CDR1 and CDR2: MNHEY, SMNVEV (reference sequence). CDR3 length equals 16 residues. With 3 bases removed from V and 2 bases from J, the gap between germline ends came to 14 bases. The chain's CDR3 is CASSFRGDRAYNEQFF. DNA for the CDR3: TGTGCCAGCAGTTTTCGCGGGGACAGAGCCTACAATGAGCAGTTCTTC.